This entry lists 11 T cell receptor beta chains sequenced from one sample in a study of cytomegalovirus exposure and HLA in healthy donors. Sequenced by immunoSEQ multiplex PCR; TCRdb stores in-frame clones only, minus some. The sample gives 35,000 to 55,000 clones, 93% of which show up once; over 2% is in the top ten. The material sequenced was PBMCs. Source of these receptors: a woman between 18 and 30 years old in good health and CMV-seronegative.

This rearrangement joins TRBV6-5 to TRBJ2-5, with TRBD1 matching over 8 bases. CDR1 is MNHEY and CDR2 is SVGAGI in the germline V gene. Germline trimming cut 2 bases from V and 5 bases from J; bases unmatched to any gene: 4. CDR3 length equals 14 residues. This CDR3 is CASSYDTGGETQYF. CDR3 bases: TGTGCCAGCAGTTACGATACAGGGGGTGAGACCCAGTACTTC.

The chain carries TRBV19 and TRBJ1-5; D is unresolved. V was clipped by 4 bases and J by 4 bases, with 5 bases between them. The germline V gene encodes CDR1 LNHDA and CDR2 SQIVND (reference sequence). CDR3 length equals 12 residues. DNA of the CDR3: TGTGCCAGTAGTACCAGAAATCAGCCCCAGCATTTT. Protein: CASSTRNQPQHF.

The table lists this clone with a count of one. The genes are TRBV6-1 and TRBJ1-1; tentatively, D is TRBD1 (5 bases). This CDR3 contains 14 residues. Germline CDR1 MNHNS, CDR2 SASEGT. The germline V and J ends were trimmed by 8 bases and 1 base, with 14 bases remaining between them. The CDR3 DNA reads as TGTGCCAGCGAAGATCGGGGGTCGAACACTGAAGCTTTCTTT. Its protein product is CASEDRGSNTEAFF.

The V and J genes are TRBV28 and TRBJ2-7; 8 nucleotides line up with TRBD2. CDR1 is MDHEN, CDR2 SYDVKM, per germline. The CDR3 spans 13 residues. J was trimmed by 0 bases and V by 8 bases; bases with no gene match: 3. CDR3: CASRGGSSYEQYF. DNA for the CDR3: TGTGCCAGCCGGGGGGGGAGCTCCTACGAGCAGTACTTC. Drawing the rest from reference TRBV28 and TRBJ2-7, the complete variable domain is DVKVTQSSRYLVKRTGEKVFLECVQDMDHENMFWYRQDPGLGLRLIYFSYDVKMKEKGDIPEGYSVSREKKERFSLILESASTNQTSMYLCASRGGSSYEQYFGPGTRLTVT.

Here the CDR3 reads CASSAEGQGFGYTF. The CDR3 DNA follows: TGTGCCAGCAGCGCCGAAGGACAGGGCTTTGGCTACACCTTC. V is TRBV9 and J is TRBJ1-2, with 8 positions matching TRBD1. Germline assignment: CDR1 SGDLS and CDR2 YYNGEE. V lost 3 bases, J lost 7 bases, and 8 bases stayed unmatched. The CDR3 is made up of 14 amino acids.

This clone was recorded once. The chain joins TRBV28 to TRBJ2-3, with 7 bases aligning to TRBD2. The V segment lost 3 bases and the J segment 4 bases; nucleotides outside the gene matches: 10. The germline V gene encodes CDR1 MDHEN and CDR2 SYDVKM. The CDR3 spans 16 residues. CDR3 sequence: CASSLVAGALADTQYF. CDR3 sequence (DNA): TGTGCCAGCAGTTTGGTGGCGGGAGCTTTAGCAGATACGCAGTATTTT.

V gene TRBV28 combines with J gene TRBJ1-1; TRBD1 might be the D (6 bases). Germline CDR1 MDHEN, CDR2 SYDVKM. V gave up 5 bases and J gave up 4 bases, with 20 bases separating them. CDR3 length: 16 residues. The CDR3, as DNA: TGTGCCAGCAGTCCTATAAAAACAGGGACCGGCACTGAAGCTTTCTTT. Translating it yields CASSPIKTGTGTEAFF.

The CDR3 DNA follows: TGTGCCAGCAGTGAAGGTGCGGGAGCAACAGATACGCAGTATTTT. Amino acid sequence: CASSEGAGATDTQYF. V is TRBV6-1 and J is TRBJ2-3, with 7 bases identical to TRBD2. The V segment lost 1 base and the J segment 3 bases; nucleotides outside the gene matches: 4. The germline V gene has CDR1 MNHNS and CDR2 SASEGT. The length of the CDR3 is 15 residues.

This CDR3 reads CASTSSYNEQFF. Here the CDR3 DNA reads TGTGCCAGCACTAGCTCCTACAATGAGCAGTTCTTC. The chain has TRBV27 and TRBJ2-1; no clear D. The CDR3 consists of 12 residues. V was shortened by 7 bases and J by 0 bases, with 4 bases between the two germline ends. Germline V gene sequence: CDR1 MNHEY, CDR2 SMNVEV (reference sequence).

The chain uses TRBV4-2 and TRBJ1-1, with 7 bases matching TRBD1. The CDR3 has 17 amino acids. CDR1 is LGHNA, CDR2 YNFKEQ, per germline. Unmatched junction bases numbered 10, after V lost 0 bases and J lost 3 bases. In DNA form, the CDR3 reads TGTGCCAGCAGCCAAGAAGGGGGCAAACAGGGGTACACTGAAGCTTTCTTT. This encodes CASSQEGGKQGYTEAFF.

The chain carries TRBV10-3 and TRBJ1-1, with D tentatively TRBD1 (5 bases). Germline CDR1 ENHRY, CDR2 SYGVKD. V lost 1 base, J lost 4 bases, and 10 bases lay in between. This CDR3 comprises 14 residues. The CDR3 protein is CAISEFREGTEAFF. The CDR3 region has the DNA TGTGCCATCAGTGAGTTCAGGGAGGGCACTGAAGCTTTCTTT.